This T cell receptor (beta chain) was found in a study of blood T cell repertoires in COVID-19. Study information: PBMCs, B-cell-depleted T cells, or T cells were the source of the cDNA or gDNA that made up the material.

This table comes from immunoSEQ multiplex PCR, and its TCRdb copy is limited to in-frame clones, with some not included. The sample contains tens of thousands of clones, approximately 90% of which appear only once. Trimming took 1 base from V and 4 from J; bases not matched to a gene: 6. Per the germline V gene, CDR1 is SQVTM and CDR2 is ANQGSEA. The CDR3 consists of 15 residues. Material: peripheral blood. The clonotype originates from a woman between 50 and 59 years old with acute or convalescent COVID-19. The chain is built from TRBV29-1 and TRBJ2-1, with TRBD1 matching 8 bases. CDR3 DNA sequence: TGCAGCGTTGAAGGGACGGACAGGGAATACAATGAGCAGTTCTTC. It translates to CSVEGTDREYNEQFF.